The 9 T cell receptor beta chains given below trace back to one sample, sequenced in a study of blood T cell repertoires in COVID-19. Profiling relied on immunoSEQ multiplex PCR, and the TCRdb table lists in-frame clones only, not all of them. The sample consists of 200,000 or so clones, around 85% of them appearing once. The sample was peripheral blood. The receptors here all came from a man in his 70s with active or convalescent COVID-19.

The chain couples TRBV5-3 to TRBJ2-7; TRBD1 might be the D (6 bases). TRBV5-3 is reported as an ORF; its role is uncertain. The CDR3 length is 15 residues. V lost 3 bases, J lost 5 bases, and 18 bases lay in between. The DNA of the CDR3 is TGTGCCAGAAGCTCCTCTGGCAGGGGCATCCACGAGCAGTACTTC. Residues: CARSSSGRGIHEQYF.

This clone was observed a single time. The rearrangement uses TRBV6-4 and TRBJ1-4; D remains unclear. V lost 4 bases, J lost 0 bases, and 3 bases lay in between. This CDR3 contains 13 residues. Germline V CDR1 and CDR2: MRHNA, SNTAGT. The chain's CDR3 is CASSATTNEKLFF. CDR3 sequence (DNA): TGTGCCAGCAGTGCAACAACTAATGAAAAACTGTTTTTT.

The chain recombines TRBV6-5 with TRBJ2-7; TRBD1 is a possible D gene (6 bases). Trimming stripped 11 bases from V and 3 bases from J, with 17 bases between. This CDR3 has 13 amino acids. From germline, CDR1 is MNHEY and CDR2 SVGAGI. CDR3 protein: CAVTGQGIYEQYF. CDR3 DNA: TGTGCCGTCACGGGGCAGGGGATCTACGAGCAGTACTTC.

This rearrangement joins TRBV27 to TRBJ2-5, with D perhaps matching TRBD2 (8 bases). CDR3 length equals 16 residues. Germline V gene lookup returns CDR1 MNHEY and CDR2 SMNVEV (reference sequence). V lost 5 bases, J lost 5 bases, and 21 bases lay in between. CDR3 bases: TGTGCCAGCAGTCCATCCGGGGGGGACAGCACCGAGACCCAGTACTTC. Encoded protein: CASSPSGGDSTETQYF.

The rearrangement uses TRBV5-1 and TRBJ2-4; D ambiguous. The V end lost 4 bases, the J end lost 2 bases, and 16 bases lay between the germline ends. Looked up from germline, CDR1 is SGHRS and CDR2 is YFSETQ. This CDR3 comprises 16 residues. CDR3 sequence: CASSRGDKVTKNIQYF. As DNA, the CDR3 is TGCGCCAGCAGCCGAGGCGATAAGGTGACCAAAAACATTCAGTACTTC.

This clone was counted a single time. CDR3 nucleotide sequence: TGCGCCAGCAGCCAAATTTTTAGGGGCAGGGGAGACACTGAAGCTTTCTTT. Translation: CASSQIFRGRGDTEAFF. J is TRBJ1-1 and V is TRBV4-1; the D gene is possibly TRBD1 (6 bases). V dropped 2 bases and J dropped 3 bases, with 19 bases sitting between them. This CDR3 region has 17 residues. Per germline, CDR1 MGHRA and CDR2 YSYEKL.

For this clone: The identical CDR3 is also encoded by other nucleotide sequences in the sample. The gene calls are TRBV19 and TRBJ1-2; 7 bases agree with TRBD1. The CDR3 spans 13 residues. Germline CDR1 and CDR2: LNHDA and SQIVND (reference sequence). Unmatched junction bases numbered 8, after V lost 9 bases and J lost 4 bases. Here the CDR3 reads CASSRQGGYGYTF. CDR3 DNA: TGTGCCAGCTCTCGACAGGGCGGCTATGGCTACACCTTC.

V and J are TRBV28 and TRBJ1-2; weak D call: TRBD1 (5 bases). This CDR3 has 14 residues. Germline CDR1 and CDR2: MDHEN and SYDVKM. V was shortened by 2 bases and J by 8 bases, with 15 bases between the two germline ends. The CDR3 DNA is TGTGCCAGCAGTTTACTGGTAGGGGCAGAGGGCTACACCTTC. It yields the protein CASSLLVGAEGYTF.

The rearrangement joins TRBV28 to TRBJ1-2; no clear D. V shed 1 base and J shed 2 bases, with 5 bases lying between them. Germline V gene lookup returns CDR1 MDHEN and CDR2 SYDVKM. The CDR3 consists of 13 residues. Here the CDR3 reads CASSLLRNYGYTF. DNA for the CDR3: TGTGCCAGCAGTTTATTACGGAACTATGGCTACACCTTC.